A selection of T cell receptor beta chains follows, all from one sample in a study of shared clonotypes between healthy human individuals. Some clones are missing from TCRdb's copy, which holds only in-frame ones; the method was immunoSEQ multiplex PCR. This table has around 2,100,000 clones, 85% to 95% appearing once. Sequenced: naive CD8+ T cells sorted from blood. These receptors all come from a man between 18 and 35 years old in good health. Both conserved end residues are part of each CDR3. Expanded clones get a size class; other rows say once, few or many, or leave the size out.

>-|TRBJ2-2|TRBV2
CASSEVLGGELFF
>-|TRBJ2-1|TRBV6-5
CASSYGLAGGLNEQFF
>-|TRBJ1-2|TRBV4-3
CASSQDPQSPNYGYTF
>-|TRBJ1-1|TRBV15
CATSTQVLNTEAFF
>-|TRBJ2-7|TRBV15
CATSRDITEQEQYF
>-|TRBJ2-1|TRBV27
CASKILGGQGPNEQFF
>-|TRBJ2-3|TRBV4-3
CASSQDLNPDTQYF
>-|TRBJ2-7|TRBV11-2
CASSPEGGLAYWAGEQYF
>-|TRBJ2-7|TRBV4-2
CASSQVVGEDEQYF
>-|TRBJ2-1|TRBV18
CASSPPDRSRSNEQFF
>-|TRBJ1-1|TRBV27
CASSGGAELNTEAFF
>-|TRBJ2-1|TRBV27
CASSFSSYNEQFF
>-|TRBJ2-7|TRBV6-1
CASSNPGGGEAEQYF
>-|TRBJ2-3|TRBV11-2
CASSLEGGGTDTQYF
>-|TRBJ2-1|TRBV30
CAWSTGQGYYNEQFF
>-|TRBJ2-3|TRBV6-6
CASSRTYRPTDTQYF
>-|TRBJ2-3|TRBV28
CASSFQMTDSTDTQYF
>-|TRBJ2-5|TRBV11-2
CASSHGGETQYF
>-|TRBJ2-5|TRBV13
CASSPEGKETQYF
>-|TRBJ1-5|TRBV6-1
CASSEVSGAWPQHF
>once|TRBJ2-3|TRBV13
CASSDGILSTDTQYF
>-|TRBJ1-5|TRBV7-6
CASSLSVGGQGNQPQHF
>-|TRBJ2-1|TRBV6-6
CASSLTSLNEQFF
>-|TRBJ1-2|TRBV10-3
CAITAGVDVNYGYTF
>-|TRBJ2-1|TRBV4-1
CASSQEMDNEQFF
>-|TRBJ2-3|TRBV30
CAWSSSGGLDTQYF
>-|TRBJ2-1|TRBV4-1
CASSQPAGTPNNEQFF
>-|TRBJ2-3|TRBV9
CASSVSSVSTDTQYF
>once|TRBJ1-3|TRBV7-9
CASSPSISGNTIYF
>-|TRBJ1-4|TRBV28
CASSLPGIDEKLFF
>-|TRBJ2-1|TRBV10-2
CAAVSGDDNEQFF
>-|TRBJ2-7|TRBV6-5
CATRPRGSYEQYF
>once|TRBJ2-7|TRBV4-3
CASSQDSTYEQYF
>-|TRBJ2-7|TRBV30
CAWSHGTGTYEQYF
>-|TRBJ2-3|TRBV7-8
CASSLVGGEDTQYF
>-|TRBJ1-2|TRBV7-9
CASSPGGRGFDYGYTF
>-|TRBJ2-3|TRBV28
CASSLVRAAPDTQYF
>-|TRBJ2-7|TRBV30
CAWTAGAVEQYF
>-|TRBJ2-5|TRBV2
CASSGSLEIGETQYF
>-|TRBJ1-2|TRBV7-8
CASSLGGYGYTF
>-|TRBJ1-4|TRBV11-2
CASSLDRFIGQEKLFF
>few|TRBJ1-3|TRBV13
CASSKGAGNTIYF
>-|TRBJ2-1|TRBV29-1
CGVEGSRSYNEQFF
>-|TRBJ2-3|TRBV27
CASSLVLVPLSTDTQYF
>-|TRBJ2-3|TRBV5-6
CASSAPGGGDTQYF
>-|TRBJ1-1|TRBV28
CASSLGGGEAFF
>-|TRBJ2-5|TRBV5-6
CASSSGLAGAGETQYF
>-|TRBJ1-2|TRBV28
CASSPTDSAYGYTF
>once|TRBJ1-2|TRBV29-1
CSVMGGEAHGYTF
>once|TRBJ2-7|TRBV6-1
CASTQSYGQYF
>-|TRBJ2-7|TRBV11-2
CASSPTVAGATYEQYF
>-|TRBJ1-4|TRBV9
CASSVDPGQGAVATNEKLFF
>-|TRBJ2-7|TRBV2
CASRRTSSEQYF